One sample yielded the 5 T cell receptor beta chains listed below, sequenced in a study of early T cells in non-severe SARS-CoV-2 infection. TCRdb called the 5' RACE reads again in MiXCR, with one record for every CDR3 protein. The sample includes about 59,000 distinct CDR3 sequences, less than 15% of them seen just once. Here the sequenced sample was whole blood, taken at baseline. Receptor source: an adult who was a healthcare worker with PCR-confirmed SARS-CoV-2 infection or an uninfected control (not recorded which).

This clonotype appeared a few times. This chain links TRBV7-6 with TRBJ1-1; perhaps TRBD1 as D (6 bases). Per the germline V gene, CDR1 is SGHVS and CDR2 is FNYEAQ. V was clipped by 1 base and J by 1 base, with 16 bases between them. This CDR3 contains 17 residues. CDR3 sequence reads: CASSLGLRGRENTEAFF. DNA for the CDR3: TGTGCCAGCAGCTTAGGACTGCGGGGGCGGGAGAACACTGAAGCTTTCTTT.

In its sample, this clonotype was seen many times. This sequence joins TRBV4-1 and TRBJ2-1; 8 bases fit TRBD2. Germline values: CDR1 MGHRA, CDR2 YSYEKL. The CDR3 has 13 residues. V dropped 4 bases and J dropped 10; count of bases not matched to a gene: 6. CDR3 sequence: CASSPPKRGEQFF. The CDR3 DNA sequence: TGCGCCAGCAGCCCCCCGAAGCGGGGGGAGCAGTTCTTC.

J is TRBJ2-4 and V is TRBV6-1; TRBD2 agrees at 9 bases. The CDR3 covers 18 residues. Germline V gene data show CDR1 as MNHNS and CDR2 as SASEGT. V trimming: 7 bases; J trimming: 3 bases; junction bases outside the gene matches: 16. The CDR3 nucleotides read TGTGCCAGCACCCGGGGGAGCGGGAGGCCCGAGGGCAAAAACATTCAGTACTTC. Encoded protein: CASTRGSGRPEGKNIQYF.

DNA of the CDR3: TGTGCCAGCAGCCAAACACTCGGACTAGCGGGAGGGCTGAGCTCCTACAATGAGCAGTTCTTC. It encodes CASSQTLGLAGGLSSYNEQFF. The genes are TRBV4-2 and TRBJ2-1; TRBD2 agrees at 15 bases. The junction had 11 bases not matched to a gene; V was cut back by 2 bases and J by 0 bases. The germline V gene encodes CDR1 LGHNA and CDR2 YNFKEQ. This CDR3 region has 21 residues.

This clonotype was recorded many times. The chain carries TRBV18 and TRBJ1-3; no definite D call. The length of the CDR3 is 13 residues. Trimming removed 4 bases at V and 4 bases at J, with 8 bases between. CDR1 is KGHSH and CDR2 is LQKENI in the germline V gene. CDR3 amino acids: CASSRTGGNTIYF. The CDR3 DNA is TGTGCCAGCTCACGGACGGGGGGAAACACCATATATTTT.